This T cell receptor (beta chain) was identified during a study of CXCR3-negative and CXCR3-positive naive CD8 T cells. The CDR3 is 12 amino acids. Per the germline V gene, CDR1 is SQVTM and CDR2 is ANQGSEA. Note on this clonotype: As yet, its antigen is unknown.

General observations from the study: For memory CD8+ cells diversity was much lower, but both naive subsets had comparably high diversity. Higher TRB CDR3 hydrophobicity marked CXCR3-positive naive cells relative to CXCR3-negative naive cells.

The libraries of TRB cDNA were constructed through 5' RACE using UMI labels. For each CDR3 protein, TCRdb gives one entry from its re-call of the 5' RACE reads, without DNA. Seen in this sample are tens of thousands of distinct CDR3 sequences; the ten most common clones hold about 4.9%. The V call is TRBV29-1, the J call TRBJ2-7; no DNA is available, so the TRBD1 call from TCRdb remains unchecked. This sequence originates from a human donor in good health. Some clones in this sample may be carry-over from other donors' samples. Specimen: naive CXCR3+ CD8+ T cells from blood. The subset is: CD45RO-CCR7+CD27+CD95- naive CD8+ T cells expressing CXCR3 (TNR3+). The CDR3 region is CSVQGNTYEQYF.